These 27 T cell receptor beta chains originate from one sample sequenced in a study of T cell clonality in common variable immunodeficiency. The data were produced by immunoSEQ multiplex PCR, yet TCRdb's version contains in-frame clones alone and is incomplete. The sample has over 55,000 clones, none seen only once. The sequenced material came from peripheral blood mononuclear cells. The receptor set was obtained from a person aged 18 to 75 in good health.

This clone showed up many times. The same CDR3 is also encoded by other DNA sequences in this sample. The CDR3 loop is CSARAPGGQGAGETQYF. Incomplete CDR3 DNA: TGCAGTGCTAGAGCCCCTGGGGGACAGGGGGCAGGGGAGACC. The chain joins TRBV20-1 to TRBJ2-5; 12 nucleotides agree with TRBD1. The read falls 3 residues short of the CDR3 end, and the missing part is taken from the germline J gene. This CDR3 has 17 amino acids. The V segment lost 1 base and the J segment 5 bases; nucleotides outside the gene matches: 11. CDR1 and CDR2 from the germline V gene are DFQATT and SNEGSKA (reference sequence).

This clone was seen at least ten times. Read data end 3 residues before the CDR3 end; the end is taken from the germline J gene. This rearrangement joins TRBV5-1 to TRBJ2-7; the match to TRBD1 covers 8 bases. Germline V gives CDR1 SGHRS, CDR2 YFSETQ. The CDR3 runs to 14 residues. The trim removed 4 bases at V and 1 base at J, leaving 4 bases unmatched. The CDR3 loop reads CASSTGTGSYEQYF. Partial CDR3 DNA: TGCGCCAGCAGCACCGGGACAGGTTCCTACGAG.

This clone was counted at least ten times. The CDR3 is cut off 3 residues early in the read; its end comes from the germline J gene. The chain couples TRBV20-1 to TRBJ2-1; D uncertain. Germline CDR1 reads DFQATT; CDR2 reads SNEGSKA (reference sequence). This CDR3 has 12 amino acids. V dropped 0 bases and J dropped 7 bases, with 7 bases sitting between them. The chain's CDR3 is CSAREAVNEQFF. CDR3 bases read: TGCAGTGCTAGAGAGGCCGTGAATGAG.

This clone was seen at least ten times. At one of its ends the junction is not consistent with the germline gene, which may arise from a read error. Read data end 3 residues before the CDR3 end; the end is taken from the germline J gene. The J gene is TRBJ2-7, the V gene TRBV4-2; a weak D match, TRBD1 (6 bases). From germline, CDR1 is LGHNA and CDR2 YNFKEQ. This CDR3 region has 14 residues. Here the CDR3 reads CASSQDRRGYEQYF. The sequenced part of the CDR3 DNA is TGCGCCAGCAGCCAAGATCGCAGGGGCTACGAG.

This clone was observed at least ten times. The read finishes 3 residues shy of the CDR3 end, and the germline J gene is used to complete it. The V gene is TRBV28, the J gene TRBJ1-6; 8 nucleotides align to TRBD1. Germline V gene data show CDR1 as MDHEN and CDR2 as SYDVKM. The CDR3 length is 16 residues. J was trimmed by 10 bases and V by 4 bases; bases with no gene match: 12. The CDR3 here is CASSSTSRGRGSPLHF. The part of the CDR3 DNA that was read is TGTGCCAGCAGTTCTACTTCCAGGGGGCGCGGATCACCC.

This clone was seen many times. Sequencing ends 3 residues short of the CDR3 end; the germline J gene provides the rest. This sequence joins TRBV15 and TRBJ2-5; 7 nucleotides match TRBD1. Germline values: CDR1 LNHNV, CDR2 YYDKDF (reference sequence). V lost 1 base to trimming and J lost 4 bases; unmatched junction nucleotides: 6. The CDR3 length is 15 residues. This CDR3 reads CATSRVRDRPETQYF. The CDR3 bases that were read are TGTGCCACCAGCAGAGTTAGGGACAGACCAGAGACC.

This clone was detected ten times or more. The sequence runs out 3 residues before the end of the CDR3; the remainder is reconstructed from the germline J gene. The rearrangement links TRBV30 to TRBJ2-3, with 13 nucleotides matching TRBD2. Germline CDR1 and CDR2: GTSNPN and SVGIG (reference sequence). The junction had 7 bases not matched to a gene; V was cut back by 7 bases and J by 6 bases. This CDR3 comprises 14 residues. CDR3 protein: CALGLAGDRDTQYF. The CDR3 bases that were read are TGTGCCTTAGGACTAGCGGGAGATAGGGATACG.

The sample holds many counts of this clone. Coverage ceases 3 residues before the CDR3 finishes, and the germline J gene fills in the end. The chain links TRBV19 to TRBJ1-5; a possible D gene is TRBD1 (5 bases). V was trimmed by 4 bases and J by 3 bases, leaving 10 bases between them. Germline V gives CDR1 LNHDA, CDR2 SQIVND (reference sequence). CDR3 length: 14 amino acids. The CDR3 bases that were read are TGTGCCAGTAGTACCACAGGACCCAATCAGCCC. Translated, it gives CASSTTGPNQP. The CDR3 as a whole reads CASSTTGPNQPQHF.

The sample holds many counts of this clone. The CDR3 end is not reached by the read, which stops 3 residues before it; the germline J gene fills it in. The chain recombines TRBV5-1 with TRBJ2-6; 9 bases agree with TRBD1. Trimming removed 5 bases from V and 8 bases from J; junction bases left unmatched: 17. The V gene's germline CDR1 is SGHRS and CDR2 YFSETQ. The CDR3 totals 18 residues. The CDR3 DNA, read in part, is TGCGCCAGCAGTTATGGCCCTACAGGGGGCCGAAAGTCCAACGTC. Its translation: CASSYGPTGGRKSNV. The full CDR3 reads CASSYGPTGGRKSNVLTF. Complete variable domain (other parts from reference TRBV5-1 and TRBJ2-6): KAGVTQTPRYLIKTRGQQVTLSCSPISGHRSVSWYQQTPGQGLQFLFEYFSETQRNKGNFPGRFSGRQFSNSRSEMNVSTLELGDSALYLCASSYGPTGGRKSNVLTFGAGSRLTVL.

This clone was counted ten times or more. The CDR3 end lies 3 residues beyond the end of the read and is filled in from the germline J gene. V and J are TRBV7-3 and TRBJ2-3; 9 bases are shared with TRBD2. The V gene end was trimmed by 6 bases and the J gene end by 6 bases; junction bases not matched to a gene: 13. Germline V lookup: CDR1 SGHTA, CDR2 FQGTGA. The CDR3 has 16 amino acids. The CDR3 is CASSRTSANSGDTQYF. CDR3 bases read: TGTGCCAGCAGTAGGACTAGCGCGAATTCCGGGGATACG.

This clone occurred many times. With the read ending 3 residues before the CDR3 end, the germline J gene is used to fill in that end. The chain employs TRBV20-1 and TRBJ2-1, with D perhaps TRBD1 (6 bases). Germline CDR1 is DFQATT and CDR2 is SNEGSKA (reference sequence). The CDR3 sequence is 14 residues long. With 6 bases removed from V and 7 bases from J, the gap between germline ends came to 19 bases. CDR3 residues: CSAVPWDTVNEQFF. Incomplete CDR3 DNA: TGCAGTGCCGTGCCATGGGACACCGTTAATGAG.

This clone was counted many times. The CDR3 extends 3 residues past the end of the read, so its final part is completed from the germline J gene. This chain uses TRBV28 with TRBJ2-7, with TRBD2 identical over 8 bases. CDR3 length: 17 residues. Trimming took 5 bases from V and 2 from J; bases not matched to a gene: 14. Germline V gene sequence: CDR1 MDHEN, CDR2 SYDVKM. The DNA read from the CDR3 is TGTGCCAGCAGTATACCCATCCGGGTTAGCGGGACCTACGAG. It is translated as CASSIPIRVSGTYE. The CDR3 as a whole reads CASSIPIRVSGTYEQYF.

In its sample, this clone was seen many times. The read is 3 residues too short to cover the CDR3 end, so that end is filled in from the germline J gene. V gene TRBV6-2 or TRBV6-3 combines with J gene TRBJ2-2; D is perhaps TRBD1 (6 bases). Trimming stripped 2 bases from V and 4 bases from J, with 14 bases between. The CDR3 is 16 residues long. Germline V CDR1 and CDR2: MNHEY, SVGEGT. The covered CDR3 bases are TGTGCCAGCAGTTACCGGCTGCAGGGGAGCACCGGGGAG. Residues: CASSYRLQGSTGE. The whole CDR3 sequence reads CASSYRLQGSTGELFF.

This clone was observed at least ten times. The CDR3 is cut off 3 residues early in the read; its end comes from the germline J gene. This chain joins TRBV4-1 and TRBJ2-7; weak D call: TRBD1 (5 bases). Germline CDR1 is MGHRA and CDR2 is YSYEKL. This CDR3 is built from 13 residues. The ends were cut back, 4 bases at V and 5 bases at J, with 12 bases in the middle. CDR3 region: CASSLPWGDEQYF. The CDR3 DNA, read in part, is TGCGCCAGCAGCCTACCCTGGGGCGACGAG.

This clone came up many times. The read is 3 residues too short to cover the CDR3 end, so that end is filled in from the germline J gene. J is TRBJ2-3 and V is TRBV9, with unresolved D. Germline values: CDR1 SGDLS, CDR2 YYNGEE. Trimming cost V 4 bases and J 6 bases, with 12 bases left between them. This CDR3 contains 13 residues. The DNA read from the CDR3 is TGTGCCAGCAGCCCGGCGGCGTTGGATACG. It is translated as CASSPAALDT. The full CDR3 reads CASSPAALDTQYF.

This clone has at least ten counts. From the germline J gene comes the end of the CDR3, since the read stops 3 residues before it. V and J are TRBV27 and TRBJ2-4; the match to TRBD1 covers 9 bases. The V gene end was trimmed by 5 bases and the J gene end by 7 bases; junction bases not matched to a gene: 3. This CDR3 is 13 amino acids long. Germline values: CDR1 MNHEY, CDR2 SMNVEV (reference sequence). The CDR3 DNA, read in part, is TGTGCCAGCAGTACAGGGGGCAGGAACATT. It codes for CASSTGGRNI. The full CDR3 reads CASSTGGRNIQYF.

This clone was seen many times. CDR3 DNA (partial): TGCGCCAGCAGCTTCAGCGGGGGAAACACCGGGGAG. Its translation: CASSFSGGNTGE. The whole CDR3 sequence is CASSFSGGNTGELFF. The chain couples TRBV5-1 to TRBJ2-2; 8 bases line up with TRBD2. The CDR3 end falls 3 residues outside the read, so it is completed with the germline J gene. From germline, CDR1 is SGHRS and CDR2 YFSETQ. CDR3 length: 15 residues. V was pared by 2 bases and J by 2 bases, with 2 bases of the junction left unmatched.

About this clone: This may arise from a read error, as a much more abundant clone is one base away. The read terminates 3 residues before the CDR3 end, so the remaining end is supplied by the germline J gene. The V and J genes are TRBV7-9 and TRBJ2-1; no firm D call. This CDR3 spans 11 amino acids. Germline values: CDR1 SEHNR, CDR2 FQNEAQ (reference sequence). V shed 3 bases and J shed 5 bases, with 2 bases lying between them. Partial CDR3 DNA: TGTGCCAGCAGCTTCAACAATGAG. Translation: CASSFNNE. The CDR3 as a whole reads CASSFNNEQFF.

In this sample, this clone turned up many times. The read ends 3 residues early relative to the CDR3; the germline J gene fills the gap. This chain connects TRBV5-1 to TRBJ1-1, with D possibly TRBD1 on 6 matching bases. With 4 bases removed from V and 0 bases from J, the gap between germline ends came to 10 bases. From germline, CDR1 is SGHRS and CDR2 YFSETQ. The CDR3 sequence is 14 residues long. CDR3 residues: CASSLDRMNTEAFF. The covered CDR3 bases are TGCGCCAGCAGCCTGGACAGAATGAACACTGAA.

This clone was seen many times. The read finishes 3 residues shy of the CDR3 end, and the germline J gene is used to complete it. This chain links TRBV7-9 with TRBJ2-7, with 7 bases matching TRBD1. Germline V gene data show CDR1 as SEHNR and CDR2 as FQNEAQ (reference sequence). The CDR3 has 14 amino acids. Trimming at V came to 5 bases and at J to 0 bases, leaving 4 bases not matched to a gene. CDR3: CASSTRDSSYEQYF. Incomplete CDR3 DNA: TGTGCCAGCAGCACCCGGGACAGCTCCTACGAG. Drawing the rest from reference TRBV7-9 and TRBJ2-7, the complete variable domain is DTGVSQNPRHKITKRGQNVTFRCDPISEHNRLYWYRQTLGQGPEFLTYFQNEAQLEKSRLLSDRFSAERPKGSFSTLEIQRTEQGDSAMYLCASSTRDSSYEQYFGPGTRLTVT.

At least ten counts were recorded for this clone. The read ends 3 residues shy of where the CDR3 ends; the end is completed using the germline J gene. The chain employs TRBV4-2 and TRBJ2-1; TRBD2 aligns across 7 bases. The CDR3 extends over 14 amino acids. Germline V gene sequence: CDR1 LGHNA, CDR2 YNFKEQ. V dropped 5 bases and J dropped 2; count of bases not matched to a gene: 3. CDR3 sequence reads: CASSSSGTYNEQFF. The sequenced part of the CDR3 DNA is TGTGCCAGCAGCTCTAGCGGTACCTACAATGAG.

Many counts were recorded for this clone. A read error may account for a junction end that differs from germline. The read falls 3 residues short of the CDR3 end, and the missing part is taken from the germline J gene. The rearrangement uses TRBV7-2 and TRBJ2-5; the D gene is possibly TRBD2 (7 bases). The germline gives CDR1 SGHTA, CDR2 FQGNSA. The CDR3 loop spans 15 amino acids. CDR3 protein: CASSVAPGGWETQYF. The sequenced part of the CDR3 DNA is TGTGCCAGCAGCGTAGCGCCGGGGGGCTGGGAGACC. The variable domain in full, with the rest retrieved from reference TRBV7-2 and TRBJ2-5, is GAGVSQSPSNKVTEKGKDVELRCDPISGHTALYWYRQSLGQGLEFLIYFQGNSAPDKSGLPSDRFSAERTGGSVSTLTIQRTQQEDSAVYLCASSVAPGGWETQYFGPGTRLLVL.

There are many counts of this clone. Coverage ceases 3 residues before the CDR3 finishes, and the germline J gene fills in the end. V gene TRBV2 combines with J gene TRBJ2-7; no clear D gene. Per the germline V gene, CDR1 is SNHLY and CDR2 is FYNNEI. This CDR3 has 11 amino acids. V was shortened by 7 bases and J by 4 bases, with 8 bases between the two germline ends. The CDR3 loop is CASTLEYEQYF. Incomplete CDR3 DNA: TGTGCCAGCACCTTAGAGTACGAG.

On this clone: The read is 3 residues too short to cover the CDR3 end, so that end is filled in from the germline J gene. V usage is TRBV20-1 and J usage is TRBJ2-7; tentatively, D is TRBD1 (7 bases). The V gene lost 1 base and the J gene lost 4 bases, with 26 bases spanning the gap. The CDR3 totals 18 residues. Germline V gene data show CDR1 as DFQATT and CDR2 as SNEGSKA (reference sequence). The CDR3 bases that were read are TGCAGTGCTAGAGCTAGACAGGGAAGTTGGAGGGGTCTTTACGAG. This codes for CSARARQGSWRGLYE. The whole CDR3 reads CSARARQGSWRGLYEQYF.

This clone has a count of ten or more. The read stops 3 residues short of the end of the CDR3; the missing end is completed from the germline J gene. The chain joins TRBV10-3 to TRBJ2-7, with 14 bases that match TRBD2. The ends lost 6 bases at V and 4 bases at J; junction bases unmatched: 2. The CDR3 extends over 14 amino acids. Germline V gene data show CDR1 as ENHRY and CDR2 as SYGVKD. The sequenced CDR3 bases are TGTGCCATCAGCGGGACTAGCGGGAGATACGAG. Translated, it gives CAISGTSGRYE. The full CDR3 protein is CAISGTSGRYEQYF.

In the case of this clone: The read falls 3 residues short of the CDR3 end, and the missing part is taken from the germline J gene. J is TRBJ2-3 and V is TRBV29-1, with D perhaps TRBD1 (7 bases). V lost 4 bases and J lost 4, with 15 bases in between. This CDR3 is built from 14 residues. Germline V gives CDR1 SQVTM, CDR2 ANQGSEA. The covered CDR3 bases are TGCAGCGTTGCTAGCAGGGGGGCGGCAGATACG. It codes for CSVASRGAADT. The entire CDR3 protein is CSVASRGAADTQYF.

This clone was recorded at least ten times. The CDR3 is cut off 3 residues early in the read; its end comes from the germline J gene. The chain uses TRBV5-1 and TRBJ1-2, with D unclear. Germline V gene lookup returns CDR1 SGHRS and CDR2 YFSETQ. The CDR3 covers 13 residues. The ends were cut back, 5 bases at V and 5 bases at J, with 13 bases in the middle. CDR3 residues: CASRGTGSYGYTF. The sequenced CDR3 bases are TGCGCCAGCAGGGGCACGGGGTCTTATGGC.